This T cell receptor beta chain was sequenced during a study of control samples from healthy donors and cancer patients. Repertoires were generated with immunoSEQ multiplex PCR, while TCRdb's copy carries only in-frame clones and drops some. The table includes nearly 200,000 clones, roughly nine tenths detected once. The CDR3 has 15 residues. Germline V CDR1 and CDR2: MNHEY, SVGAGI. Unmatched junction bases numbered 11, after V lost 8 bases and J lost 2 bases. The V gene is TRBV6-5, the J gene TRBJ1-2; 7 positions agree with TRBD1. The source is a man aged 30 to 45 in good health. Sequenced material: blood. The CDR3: CASRSEGAKNYGYTF. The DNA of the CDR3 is TGTGCCAGCCGTTCTGAGGGGGCGAAGAACTATGGCTACACCTTC.